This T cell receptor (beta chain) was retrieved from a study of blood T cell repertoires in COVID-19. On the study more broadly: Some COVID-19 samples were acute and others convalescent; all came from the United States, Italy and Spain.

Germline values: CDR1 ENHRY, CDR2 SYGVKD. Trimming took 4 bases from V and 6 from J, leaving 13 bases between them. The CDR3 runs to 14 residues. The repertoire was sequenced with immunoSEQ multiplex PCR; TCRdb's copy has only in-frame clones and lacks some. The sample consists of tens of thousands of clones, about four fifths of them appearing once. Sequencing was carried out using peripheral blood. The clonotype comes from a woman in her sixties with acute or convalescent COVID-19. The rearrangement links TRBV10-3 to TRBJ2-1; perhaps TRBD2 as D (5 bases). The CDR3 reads CAISGASLGNEQFF. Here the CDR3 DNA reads TGTGCCATCAGTGGGGCTAGCTTGGGCAATGAGCAGTTCTTC.